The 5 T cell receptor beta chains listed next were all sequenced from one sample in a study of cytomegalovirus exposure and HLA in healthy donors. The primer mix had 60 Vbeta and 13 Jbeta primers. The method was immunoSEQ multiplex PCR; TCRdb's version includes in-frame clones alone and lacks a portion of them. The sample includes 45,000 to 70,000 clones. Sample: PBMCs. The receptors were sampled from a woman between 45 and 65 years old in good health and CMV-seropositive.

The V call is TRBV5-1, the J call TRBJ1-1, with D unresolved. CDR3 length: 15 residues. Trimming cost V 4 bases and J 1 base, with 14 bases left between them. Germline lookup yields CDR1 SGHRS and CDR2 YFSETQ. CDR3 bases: TGCGCCAGCAGCCTCTCCAGTCAGGCGAACACTGAAGCTTTCTTT. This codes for CASSLSSQANTEAFF.

This chain's CDR3 is CASSRVETSGRASEQFF. Written as DNA, the CDR3 is TGTGCCAGCAGCCGGGTCGAGACTAGCGGGAGGGCCAGTGAGCAGTTCTTC. The chain is built from TRBV4-2 and TRBJ2-1, with TRBD2 matching 14 bases. The CDR3 consists of 17 residues. Germline V lookup: CDR1 LGHNA, CDR2 YNFKEQ. The trim removed 4 bases at V and 9 bases at J, leaving 11 bases unmatched.

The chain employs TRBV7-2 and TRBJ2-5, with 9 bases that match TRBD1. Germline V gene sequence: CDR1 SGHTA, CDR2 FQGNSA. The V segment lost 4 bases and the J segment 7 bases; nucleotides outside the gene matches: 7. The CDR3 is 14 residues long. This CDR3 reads CASSSGQGLMTQYF. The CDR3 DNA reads TGTGCCAGCAGCTCAGGACAGGGGCTAATGACCCAGTACTTC.

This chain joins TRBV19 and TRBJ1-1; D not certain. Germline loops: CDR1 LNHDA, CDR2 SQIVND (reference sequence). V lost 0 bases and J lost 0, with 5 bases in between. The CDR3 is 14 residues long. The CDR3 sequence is CASSIDGLNTEAFF. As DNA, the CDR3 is TGTGCCAGTAGTATAGACGGGTTGAACACTGAAGCTTTCTTT.

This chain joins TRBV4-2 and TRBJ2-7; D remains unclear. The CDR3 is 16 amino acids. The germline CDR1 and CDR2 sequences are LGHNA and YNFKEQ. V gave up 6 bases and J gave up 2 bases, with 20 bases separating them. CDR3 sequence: CASRRAGGPEPYEQYF. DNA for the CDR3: TGTGCCAGCAGGCGAGCCGGTGGGCCGGAACCCTACGAGCAGTACTTC.